This is a list of T cell receptor beta chains from one sample in a study of T cell repertoires in cytomegalovirus infection. No cognate antigen is known for these TCRs. MiXCR, run by TCRdb on the reads, gives a single entry per CDR3 protein. The data hold about a million distinct CDR3 sequences, with around a third observed a single time. Specimen: cultured CD8+ T cells from PBMCs, collected from culture after CMV antigen stimulation. The receptor source for this set is a human donor in good health (CMV status not recorded). Some clones in this sample may be carry-over from other donors' samples. Each CDR3 is given with its conserved first and last residue. The D gene is left open where the match is weak. Rows give clone size only sometimes, using once, few, many, or a class for an expanded clone.

D	J	size	V	length	CDR3	DNA
.	TRBJ1-1	.	TRBV6-5	14	CASSYSTGITEAFF	TGTGCCAGCAGTTACTCGACGGGAATCACTGAAGCTTTCTTT
TRBD1	TRBJ1-1	.	TRBV7-3	16	CASSLGQGVVNTEAFF	TGTGCCAGCAGCTTGGGACAGGGGGTGGTGAACACTGAAGCTTTCTTT
TRBD1	TRBJ1-4	many	TRBV7-9	14	CASSLGQGNEKLFF	TGTGCCAGCAGCCTGGGACAGGGGAATGAAAAACTGTTTTTT
.	TRBJ1-2	few	TRBV27	14	CASSLSNSNYGYTF	TGTGCCAGCAGTTTATCAAACAGTAACTATGGCTACACCTTC
.	TRBJ2-2	.	TRBV20-1	13	CSAHRENTGELFF	TGCAGTGCTCACAGGGAAAACACCGGGGAGCTGTTTTTT
.	TRBJ2-1	.	TRBV29-1	13	CSVGLASYNEQFF	TGCAGCGTTGGTTTAGCAAGCTACAATGAGCAGTTCTTC
.	TRBJ1-1	.	TRBV27	15	CASSPTPNRVWEAFF	TGTGCCAGCAGTCCCACCCCGAACAGGGTGTGGGAAGCTTTCTTT
.	TRBJ2-2	.	TRBV27	16	CASSFYPLDGTGELFF	TGTGCCAGCAGTTTCTATCCCTTGGACGGTACCGGGGAGCTGTTTTTT
TRBD1	TRBJ2-1	.	TRBV5-1	15	CASSLGDRGDNEQFF	TGCGCCAGCAGCTTGGGCGACAGGGGGGACAATGAGCAGTTCTTC
.	TRBJ2-7	.	TRBV7-9	14	CATSSDAGAYEQYF	TGTGCCACTTCGTCTGATGCTGGGGCCTACGAGCAGTACTTC
.	TRBJ2-7	few	TRBV27	14	CASSFRILSHEQYF	TGTGCCAGCAGTTTTAGGATTCTATCTCACGAGCAGTACTTC
.	TRBJ2-1	.	TRBV10-3	14	CAISELSAGNEQFF	TGTGCCATCAGTGAGCTTTCAGCTGGCAATGAGCAGTTCTTC
.	TRBJ1-1	.	TRBV12-3/TRBV12-4	13	CASSFTTQTEAFF	TGTGCCAGCAGTTTTACCACCCAAACTGAAGCTTTCTTT
TRBD2	TRBJ2-5	many	TRBV7-2	16	CASSLTSGLAQETQYF	TGTGCCAGCAGCTTAACTTCGGGACTAGCTCAAGAGACCCAGTACTTC
TRBD2	TRBJ2-2	.	TRBV27	21	CASSSLSSLTSGGQNTGELFF	TGTGCCAGCAGTTCATTATCCTCTTTGACTAGCGGGGGGCAGAACACCGGGGAGCTGTTTTTT
.	TRBJ2-7	few	TRBV25-1	13	CASSHTALYEQYF	TGTGCCAGCAGCCACACAGCCTTGTACGAGCAGTACTTC
TRBD1	TRBJ1-2	.	TRBV9	18	CASRAGTGSPEATYSYTF	TGTGCCAGCAGAGCCGGGACAGGCAGTCCCGAAGCGACCTATAGCTACACCTTC
TRBD1	TRBJ2-4	many	TRBV7-8	16	CASSSRGPVDKNIQYF	TGTGCCAGCAGCTCCAGGGGGCCGGTGGACAAAAACATTCAGTACTTC
.	TRBJ2-5	few	TRBV12-3/TRBV12-4	14	CASINNGFQETQYF	TGTGCCAGCATTAACAATGGATTCCAAGAGACCCAGTACTTC